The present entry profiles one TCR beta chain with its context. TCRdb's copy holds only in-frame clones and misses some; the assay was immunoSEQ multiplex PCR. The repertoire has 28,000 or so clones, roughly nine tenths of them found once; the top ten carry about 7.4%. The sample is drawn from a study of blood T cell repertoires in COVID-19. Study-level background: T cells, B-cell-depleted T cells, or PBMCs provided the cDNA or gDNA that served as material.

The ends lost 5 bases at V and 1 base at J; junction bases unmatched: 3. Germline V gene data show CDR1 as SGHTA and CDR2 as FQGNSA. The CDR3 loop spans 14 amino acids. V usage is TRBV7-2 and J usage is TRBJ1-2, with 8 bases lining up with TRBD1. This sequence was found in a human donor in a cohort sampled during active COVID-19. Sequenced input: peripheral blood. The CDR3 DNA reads TGTGCCAGCAGCAGGACAGGGATTAACTATGGCTACACCTTC. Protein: CASSRTGINYGYTF.